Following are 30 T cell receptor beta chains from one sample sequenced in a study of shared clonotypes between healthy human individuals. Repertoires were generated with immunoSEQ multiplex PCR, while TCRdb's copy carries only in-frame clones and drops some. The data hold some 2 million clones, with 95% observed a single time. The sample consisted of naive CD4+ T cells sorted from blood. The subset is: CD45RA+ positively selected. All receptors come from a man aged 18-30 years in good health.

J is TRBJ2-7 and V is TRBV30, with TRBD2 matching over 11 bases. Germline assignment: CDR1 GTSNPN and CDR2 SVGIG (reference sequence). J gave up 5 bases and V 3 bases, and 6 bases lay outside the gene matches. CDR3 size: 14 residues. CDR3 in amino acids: CAWRLAGVSHEQYF. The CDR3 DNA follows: TGTGCCTGGAGACTAGCGGGAGTGTCCCACGAGCAGTACTTC.

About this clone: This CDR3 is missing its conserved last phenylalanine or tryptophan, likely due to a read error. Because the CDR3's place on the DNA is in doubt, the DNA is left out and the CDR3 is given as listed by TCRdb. CDR3 sequence: CASSLGFRT. The chain recombines TRBV21-1 with TRBJ1-4. TRBV21-1 is deemed a pseudogene. Inclusive of both ends, the CDR3 amounts to 9 amino acids.

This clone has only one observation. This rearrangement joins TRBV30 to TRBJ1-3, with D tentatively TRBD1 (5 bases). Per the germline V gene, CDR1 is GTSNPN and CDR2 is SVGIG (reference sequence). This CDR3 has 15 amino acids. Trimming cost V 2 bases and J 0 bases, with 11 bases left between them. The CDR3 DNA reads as TGTGCCTGGAGTAAAGGGGCTGCCTCTGGAAACACCATATATTTT. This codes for CAWSKGAASGNTIYF. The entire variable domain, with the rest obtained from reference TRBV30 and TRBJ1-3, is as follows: SQTIHQWPATLVQPVGSPLSLECTVEGTSNPNLYWYRQAAGRGLQLLFYSVGIGQISSEVPQNLSASRPQDRQFILSSKKLLLSDSGFYLCAWSKGAASGNTIYFGEGSWLTVV.

CDR3 DNA sequence: TGCGCCAGCAGCTTGACCCCTCGGGGAGACTATGGCTACACCTTC. The encoded protein is CASSLTPRGDYGYTF. The V gene is TRBV5-1, the J gene TRBJ1-2; unclear D gene. The ends were cut back, 1 base at V and 3 bases at J, with 13 bases in the middle. The CDR3 contains 15 residues. Germline CDR1 reads SGHRS; CDR2 reads YFSETQ.

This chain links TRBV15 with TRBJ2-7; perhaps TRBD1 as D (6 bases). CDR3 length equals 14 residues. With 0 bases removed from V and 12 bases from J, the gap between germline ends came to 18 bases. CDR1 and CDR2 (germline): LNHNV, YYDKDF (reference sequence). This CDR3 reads CATSRELQGRPWYF. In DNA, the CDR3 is TGTGCCACCAGCAGAGAATTACAGGGCCGACCGTGGTACTTC.

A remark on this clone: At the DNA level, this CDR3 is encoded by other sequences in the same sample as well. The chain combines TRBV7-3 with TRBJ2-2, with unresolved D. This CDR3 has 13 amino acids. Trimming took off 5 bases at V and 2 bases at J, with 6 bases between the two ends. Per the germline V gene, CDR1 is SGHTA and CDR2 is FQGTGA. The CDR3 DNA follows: TGTGCCAGCAGCCCTCGTAACACCGGGGAGCTGTTTTTT. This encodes CASSPRNTGELFF.

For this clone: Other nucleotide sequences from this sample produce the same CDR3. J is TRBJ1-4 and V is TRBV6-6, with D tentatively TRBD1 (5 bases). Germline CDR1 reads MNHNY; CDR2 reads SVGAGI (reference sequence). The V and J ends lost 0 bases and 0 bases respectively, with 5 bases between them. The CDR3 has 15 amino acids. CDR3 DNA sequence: TGTGCCAGCAGTTACTCGGGGGCAACTAATGAAAAACTGTTTTTT. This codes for CASSYSGATNEKLFF.

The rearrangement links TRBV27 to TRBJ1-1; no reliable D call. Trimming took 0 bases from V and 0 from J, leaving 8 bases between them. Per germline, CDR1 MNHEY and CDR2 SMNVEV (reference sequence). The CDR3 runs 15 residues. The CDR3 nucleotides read TGTGCCAGCAGTTTATCGTGGGAAATGAACACTGAAGCTTTCTTT. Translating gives CASSLSWEMNTEAFF.

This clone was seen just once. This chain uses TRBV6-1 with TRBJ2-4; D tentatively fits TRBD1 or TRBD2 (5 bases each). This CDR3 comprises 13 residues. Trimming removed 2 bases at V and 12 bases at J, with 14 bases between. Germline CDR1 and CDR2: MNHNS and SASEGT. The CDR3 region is CASSEPGTFAQYF. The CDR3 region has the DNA TGTGCCAGCAGTGAACCCGGGACCTTTGCTCAGTACTTC.

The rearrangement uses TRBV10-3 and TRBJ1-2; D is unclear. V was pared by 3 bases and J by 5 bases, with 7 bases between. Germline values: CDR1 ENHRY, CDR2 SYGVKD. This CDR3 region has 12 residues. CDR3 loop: CAISDGAYGYTF. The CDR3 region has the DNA TGTGCCATCAGTGACGGAGCATATGGCTACACCTTC.

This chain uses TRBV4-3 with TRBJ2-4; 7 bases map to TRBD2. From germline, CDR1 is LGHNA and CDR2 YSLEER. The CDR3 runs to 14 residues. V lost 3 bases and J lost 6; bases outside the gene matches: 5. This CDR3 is CASSQWASGNIQYF. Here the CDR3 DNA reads TGCGCCAGCAGCCAGTGGGCTAGCGGAAACATTCAGTACTTC.

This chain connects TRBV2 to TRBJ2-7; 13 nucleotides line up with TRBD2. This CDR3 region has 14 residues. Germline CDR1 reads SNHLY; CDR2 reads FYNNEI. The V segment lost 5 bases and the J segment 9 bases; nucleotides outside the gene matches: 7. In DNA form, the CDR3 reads TGTGCCAGCAGTCCACGACTAGCGGGGGGCGGGCAGTACTTC. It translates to CASSPRLAGGGQYF.

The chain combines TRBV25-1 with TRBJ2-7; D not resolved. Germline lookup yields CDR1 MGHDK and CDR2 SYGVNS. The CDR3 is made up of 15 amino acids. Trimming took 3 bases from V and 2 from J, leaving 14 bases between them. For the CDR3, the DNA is TGTGCCAGCAGTGATTCTAGGACCCTAACCTACGAGCAGTACTTC. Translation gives CASSDSRTLTYEQYF.

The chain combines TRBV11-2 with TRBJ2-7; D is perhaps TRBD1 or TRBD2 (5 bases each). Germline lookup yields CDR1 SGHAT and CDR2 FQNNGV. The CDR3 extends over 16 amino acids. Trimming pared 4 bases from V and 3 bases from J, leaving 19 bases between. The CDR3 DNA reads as TGTGCCAGCAGCTCAGGAGGCCCAGGGATTCGCTACGAGCAGTACTTC. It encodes CASSSGGPGIRYEQYF.

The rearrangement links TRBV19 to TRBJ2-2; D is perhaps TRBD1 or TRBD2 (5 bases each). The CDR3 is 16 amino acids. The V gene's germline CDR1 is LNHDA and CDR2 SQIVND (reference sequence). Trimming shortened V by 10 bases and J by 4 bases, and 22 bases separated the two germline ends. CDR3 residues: CATRGQGPKITGELFF. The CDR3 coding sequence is TGTGCCACTAGAGGGCAGGGACCCAAGATCACCGGGGAGCTGTTTTTT.

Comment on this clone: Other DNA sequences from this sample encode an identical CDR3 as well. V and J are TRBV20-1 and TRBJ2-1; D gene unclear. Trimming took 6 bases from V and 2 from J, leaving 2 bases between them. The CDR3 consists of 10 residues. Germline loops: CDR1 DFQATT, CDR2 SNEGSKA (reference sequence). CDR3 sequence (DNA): TGCAGTGCAACCTACAATGAGCAGTTCTTC. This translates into CSATYNEQFF.

The CDR3 DNA reads TGTGCCAGCAGTCCCTCACTAGCGGAAGGAGACAATGAGCAGTTCTTC. Protein: CASSPSLAEGDNEQFF. This chain connects TRBV27 to TRBJ2-1; 8 nucleotides agree with TRBD2. This CDR3 has 16 residues. Germline V gives CDR1 MNHEY, CDR2 SMNVEV (reference sequence). Trimming took 5 bases from V and 5 from J; bases not matched to a gene: 11.

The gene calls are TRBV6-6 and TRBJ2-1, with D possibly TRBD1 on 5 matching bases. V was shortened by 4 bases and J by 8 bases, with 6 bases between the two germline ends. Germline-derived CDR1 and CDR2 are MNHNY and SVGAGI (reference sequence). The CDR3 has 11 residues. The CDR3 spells CASSLTDEQFF. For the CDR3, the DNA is TGTGCCAGCAGTTTGACAGATGAGCAGTTCTTC.

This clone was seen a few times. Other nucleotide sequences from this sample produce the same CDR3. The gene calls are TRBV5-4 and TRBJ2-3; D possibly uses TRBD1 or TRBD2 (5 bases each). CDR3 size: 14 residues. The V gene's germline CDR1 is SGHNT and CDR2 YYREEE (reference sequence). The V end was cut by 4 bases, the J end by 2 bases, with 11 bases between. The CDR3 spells CASSRDPSTDTQYF. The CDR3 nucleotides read TGTGCCAGCAGCCGGGACCCTTCCACAGATACGCAGTATTTT.

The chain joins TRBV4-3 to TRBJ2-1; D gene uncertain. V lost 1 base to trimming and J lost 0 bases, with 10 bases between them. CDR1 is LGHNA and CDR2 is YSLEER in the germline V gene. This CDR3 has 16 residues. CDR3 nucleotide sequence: TGCGCCAGCAGCCAAGTCGCGTCGAGCTCCTACAATGAGCAGTTCTTC. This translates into CASSQVASSSYNEQFF.

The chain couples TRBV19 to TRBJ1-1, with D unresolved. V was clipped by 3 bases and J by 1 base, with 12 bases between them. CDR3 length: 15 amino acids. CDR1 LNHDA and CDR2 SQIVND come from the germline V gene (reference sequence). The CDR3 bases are TGTGCCAGTAGTATGCGCGACACGGAGAACACTGAAGCTTTCTTT. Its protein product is CASSMRDTENTEAFF.

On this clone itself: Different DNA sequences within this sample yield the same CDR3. CDR3 coding DNA: TGTGCCTGGAGTCCCGTAAATCAGCCCCAGCATTTT. It translates to CAWSPVNQPQHF. J is TRBJ1-5 and V is TRBV30; D gene ambiguous. Trimming removed 2 bases from V and 4 bases from J, with 6 bases in between. In germline, CDR1 is GTSNPN, CDR2 SVGIG (reference sequence). The CDR3 loop spans 12 amino acids.

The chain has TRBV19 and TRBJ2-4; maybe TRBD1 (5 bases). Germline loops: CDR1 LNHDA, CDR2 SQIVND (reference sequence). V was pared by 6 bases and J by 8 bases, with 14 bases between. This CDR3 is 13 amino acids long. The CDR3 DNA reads TGTGCCAGTAGAGCTGGGTTCAGGGACATTCAGTACTTC. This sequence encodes CASRAGFRDIQYF.

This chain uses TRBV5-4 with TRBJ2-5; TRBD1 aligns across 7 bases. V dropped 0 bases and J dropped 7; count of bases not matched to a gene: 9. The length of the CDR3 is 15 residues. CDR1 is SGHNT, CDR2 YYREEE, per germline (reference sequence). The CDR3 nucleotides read TGTGCCAGCAGCTTGGGTCCAGAACCAGGGGGGACCCAGTACTTC. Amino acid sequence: CASSLGPEPGGTQYF.

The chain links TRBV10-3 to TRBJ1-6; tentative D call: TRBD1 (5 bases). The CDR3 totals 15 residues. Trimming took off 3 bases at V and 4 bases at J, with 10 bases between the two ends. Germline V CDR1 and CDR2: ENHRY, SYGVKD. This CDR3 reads CAISDQGPYNSPLHF. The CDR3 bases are TGTGCCATCAGTGACCAGGGTCCTTATAATTCACCCCTCCACTTT.

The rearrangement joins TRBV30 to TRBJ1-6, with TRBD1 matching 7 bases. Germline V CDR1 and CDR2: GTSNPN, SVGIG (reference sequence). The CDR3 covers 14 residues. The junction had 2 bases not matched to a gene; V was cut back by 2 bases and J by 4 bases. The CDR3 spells CAWSPGQYNSPLHF. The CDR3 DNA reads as TGTGCCTGGAGTCCGGGACAGTATAATTCACCCCTCCACTTT.

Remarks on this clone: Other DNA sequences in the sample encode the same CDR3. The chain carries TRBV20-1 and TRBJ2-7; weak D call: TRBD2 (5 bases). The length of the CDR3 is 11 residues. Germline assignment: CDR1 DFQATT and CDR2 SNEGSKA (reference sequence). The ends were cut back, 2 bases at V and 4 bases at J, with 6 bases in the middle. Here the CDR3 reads CSARRGYEQYF. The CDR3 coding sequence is TGCAGTGCTAGACGGGGATACGAGCAGTACTTC.

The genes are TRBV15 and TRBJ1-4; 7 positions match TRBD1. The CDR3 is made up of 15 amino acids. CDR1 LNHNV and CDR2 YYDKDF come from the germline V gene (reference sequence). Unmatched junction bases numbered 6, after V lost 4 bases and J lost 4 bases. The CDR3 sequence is CATSTRQGLNEKLFF. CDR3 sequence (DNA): TGTGCCACCAGCACCAGACAGGGACTTAATGAAAAACTGTTTTTT.

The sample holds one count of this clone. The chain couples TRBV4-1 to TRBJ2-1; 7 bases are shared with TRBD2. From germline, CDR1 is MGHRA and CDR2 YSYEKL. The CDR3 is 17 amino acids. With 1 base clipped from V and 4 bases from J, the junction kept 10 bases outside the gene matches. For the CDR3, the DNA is TGCGCCAGCAGCCAAGGTGGGACTAATAGCGGTTACAATGAGCAGTTCTTC. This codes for CASSQGGTNSGYNEQFF.

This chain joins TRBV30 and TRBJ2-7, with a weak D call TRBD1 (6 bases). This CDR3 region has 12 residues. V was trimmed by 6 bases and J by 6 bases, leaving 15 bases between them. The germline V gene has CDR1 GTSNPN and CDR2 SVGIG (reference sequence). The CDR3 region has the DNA TGTGCCTGTGACAGGCTTAGGTCCGAGCAGTACTTC. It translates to CACDRLRSEQYF.